Following are 20 T cell receptor beta chains from one sample sequenced in a study of blood T cell repertoires in COVID-19. Profiled with immunoSEQ multiplex PCR; TCRdb holds only in-frame clones, not every one. The repertoire includes some 310,000 clones, around 90% of them detected once, and under 3% sits in the top ten. The sample taken for sequencing was peripheral blood. The receptors stem from a woman between 25 and 40 years old with COVID-19, enrolled during active disease.

The chain uses TRBV7-9 and TRBJ1-3; TRBD1 matches at 9 bases. The CDR3 is 15 residues long. In germline, CDR1 is SEHNR, CDR2 FQNEAQ (reference sequence). V lost 4 bases, J lost 2 bases, and 3 bases stayed unmatched. The CDR3 sequence is CASSSYRGPGNTIYF. In DNA, the CDR3 is TGTGCCAGCAGCTCCTACAGGGGGCCTGGAAACACCATATATTTT.

This chain connects TRBV5-4 to TRBJ1-2; 10 bases align to TRBD1. This CDR3 is built from 16 residues. Germline assignment: CDR1 SGHNT and CDR2 YYREEE (reference sequence). V lost 3 bases, J lost 3 bases, and 8 bases stayed unmatched. CDR3 coding DNA: TGTGCCAGCAGCTCTCCCGGGACAGGGGTGCACTATGGCTACACCTTC. Protein: CASSSPGTGVHYGYTF.

This chain links TRBV28 with TRBJ1-2; D uncertain. This CDR3 has 12 amino acids. V lost 1 base and J lost 8, with 8 bases in between. Germline CDR1 MDHEN, CDR2 SYDVKM. The CDR3 DNA follows: TGTGCCAGCAGTTTATTGGGGAGAGGCTACACCTTC. Amino acids: CASSLLGRGYTF.

On this clone itself: The sample holds other DNA sequences that translate to the same CDR3. This sequence joins TRBV27 and TRBJ1-5; TRBD1 is a possible D gene (5 bases). Germline-derived CDR1 and CDR2 are MNHEY and SMNVEV (reference sequence). The CDR3 runs 15 residues. V lost 0 bases, J lost 4 bases, and 10 bases lay in between. DNA of the CDR3: TGTGCCAGCAGTTTATCCCAGGGCCGTAATCAGCCCCAGCATTTT. This gives the protein CASSLSQGRNQPQHF.

The chain has TRBV28 and TRBJ1-3; D remains unclear. CDR3 length: 16 residues. CDR1 and CDR2 (germline): MDHEN, SYDVKM. The V end was cut by 4 bases, the J end by 4 bases, with 17 bases between. The CDR3 bases are TGTGCCAGCAGTTCGCCTAGGACCCTAGCGGGAAACACCATATATTTT. Translated: CASSSPRTLAGNTIYF.

This clone appeared once. V gene TRBV28 combines with J gene TRBJ1-5; the match to TRBD1 covers 8 bases. Trimming at V came to 7 bases and at J to 7 bases, leaving 15 bases not matched to a gene. There are 16 residues in the CDR3. From germline, CDR1 is MDHEN and CDR2 SYDVKM. The CDR3 nucleotides read TGTGCCAGCATCGGACAGGGAACACGGAGCGGGCAGCCCCAGCATTTT. Protein: CASIGQGTRSGQPQHF. The full variable domain, its missing parts supplied by reference TRBV28 and TRBJ1-5, is DVKVTQSSRYLVKRTGEKVFLECVQDMDHENMFWYRQDPGLGLRLIYFSYDVKMKEKGDIPEGYSVSREKKERFSLILESASTNQTSMYLCASIGQGTRSGQPQHFGDGTRLSIL.

The chain carries TRBV7-2 and TRBJ1-2, with D possibly TRBD1 on 6 matching bases. Germline loops: CDR1 SGHTA, CDR2 FQGNSA. Trimming took 6 bases from V and 6 from J, leaving 14 bases between them. The length of the CDR3 is 13 residues. CDR3 coding DNA: TGTGCCAGCAGGGTCAGGGGTTTGGATGGCTACACCTTC. It codes for CASRVRGLDGYTF.

The chain links TRBV10-3 to TRBJ2-7; 9 bases fit TRBD2. Per the germline V gene, CDR1 is ENHRY and CDR2 is SYGVKD. The CDR3 totals 15 residues. J gave up 3 bases and V 6 bases, and 9 bases lay outside the gene matches. The CDR3, as DNA: TGTGCCATCAGGATTGCCGGGACTAGCAGCTACGAGCAGTACTTC. Its protein is CAIRIAGTSSYEQYF.

The chain joins TRBV6-2 or TRBV6-3 to TRBJ1-1, with D perhaps TRBD1 (6 bases). In germline, CDR1 is MNHEY, CDR2 SVGEGT. Trimming pared 4 bases from V and 1 base from J, leaving 25 bases between. The CDR3 has 19 residues. The CDR3 spells CASSSQIPTGSWGNTEAFF. CDR3 coding DNA: TGTGCCAGCAGTTCCCAAATTCCGACAGGTTCCTGGGGGAACACTGAAGCTTTCTTT.

The chain uses TRBV14 and TRBJ1-1, with TRBD1 identical over 7 bases. Trimming at V came to 0 bases and at J to 0 bases, leaving 10 bases not matched to a gene. In germline, CDR1 is SGHDN, CDR2 FVKESK. The CDR3 sequence is 18 residues long. In DNA form, the CDR3 reads TGTGCCAGCAGCCAAGAGGGGCAGGGGGGTGATATGAACACTGAAGCTTTCTTT. Protein sequence: CASSQEGQGGDMNTEAFF.

V gene TRBV29-1 combines with J gene TRBJ2-7; a weak D match, TRBD2 (6 bases). Trimming stripped 4 bases from V and 0 bases from J, with 10 bases between. This CDR3 has 13 amino acids. CDR1 and CDR2 (germline): SQVTM, ANQGSEA. CDR3 sequence reads: CSVAGGISYEQYF. CDR3 in DNA: TGCAGCGTTGCTGGGGGGATCTCCTACGAGCAGTACTTC.

The V gene is TRBV2, the J gene TRBJ2-1; TRBD1 might be the D (6 bases). Germline CDR1 reads SNHLY; CDR2 reads FYNNEI. The ends were cut back, 10 bases at V and 8 bases at J, with 9 bases in the middle. This CDR3 contains 10 residues. The CDR3 DNA reads as TGTGCCACCAGGGGCTATGAGCAGTTCTTC. Translation: CATRGYEQFF.

This rearrangement joins TRBV29-1 to TRBJ1-2; D might be TRBD1 (6 bases). The CDR3 contains 15 residues. V shed 7 bases and J shed 7 bases, with 25 bases lying between them. In germline, CDR1 is SQVTM, CDR2 ANQGSEA. CDR3 in DNA: TGCAGCGCTTCTCAAGGGGGAAGGAGCGCCGGTGGCTACACCTTC. This encodes CSASQGGRSAGGYTF.

V and J are TRBV19 and TRBJ1-1, with no clear D. This CDR3 spans 13 amino acids. The V end lost 7 bases, the J end lost 1 base, and 10 bases lay between the germline ends. In germline, CDR1 is LNHDA, CDR2 SQIVND (reference sequence). The DNA for the CDR3 is TGTGCCAGTACCAAGACACAGAACACTGAAGCTTTCTTT. Translation: CASTKTQNTEAFF.

The rearrangement links TRBV30 to TRBJ1-1, with D perhaps matching TRBD1 (6 bases). Germline values: CDR1 GTSNPN, CDR2 SVGIG (reference sequence). CDR3 length: 13 amino acids. Trimming stripped 3 bases from V and 7 bases from J, with 15 bases between. CDR3 coding DNA: TGTGCCTGGAGCCCCAGGGGAAAAAGTGAAGCTTTCTTT. Translation gives CAWSPRGKSEAFF.

The chain has TRBV7-2 and TRBJ1-2, with a tentative D call TRBD1 (6 bases). V was trimmed by 0 bases and J by 12 bases, leaving 14 bases between them. Germline V CDR1 and CDR2: SGHTA, FQGNSA. The CDR3 length is 13 residues. The CDR3 here is CASSLAGPRGHTF. CDR3 in DNA: TGTGCCAGCAGCTTAGCGGGCCCCAGGGGTCACACCTTC. Full variable domain (outside the CDR3, taken from reference TRBV7-2 and TRBJ1-2): GAGVSQSPSNKVTEKGKDVELRCDPISGHTALYWYRQSLGQGLEFLIYFQGNSAPDKSGLPSDRFSAERTGGSVSTLTIQRTQQEDSAVYLCASSLAGPRGHTFGSGTRLTVV.

This clone occurred once. The chain has TRBV27 and TRBJ2-7; D is undetermined. V lost 2 bases to trimming and J lost 1 base, with 9 bases between them. CDR3 size: 14 residues. CDR1 is MNHEY and CDR2 is SMNVEV in the germline V gene (reference sequence). This chain's CDR3 is CASSLASSSYEQYF. CDR3 DNA: TGTGCCAGCAGTTTAGCGTCATCTTCCTACGAGCAGTACTTC.

A word on this clone: This CDR3 is also generated by other DNA sequences in the sample. The chain carries TRBV2 and TRBJ1-3; the match to TRBD1 covers 8 bases. From germline, CDR1 is SNHLY and CDR2 FYNNEI. The CDR3 length is 16 residues. Germline trimming cut 6 bases from V and 0 bases from J; bases unmatched to any gene: 7. The CDR3 protein is CASSGTGVDSGNTIYF. For the CDR3, the DNA is TGTGCCAGCAGCGGGACAGGCGTCGACTCTGGAAACACCATATATTTT. The complete variable domain, with remaining parts taken from reference TRBV2 and TRBJ1-3, reads EPEVTQTPSHQVTQMGQEVILRCVPISNHLYFYWYRQILGQKVEFLVSFYNNEISEKSEIFDDQFSVERPDGSNFTLKIRSTKLEDSAMYFCASSGTGVDSGNTIYFGEGSWLTVV.

The chain is built from TRBV7-8 and TRBJ1-4, with 7 bases identical to TRBD1. This CDR3 is 16 amino acids long. V was clipped by 6 bases and J by 5 bases; unmatched bases: 12. Per the germline V gene, CDR1 is SGHVS and CDR2 is FQNEAQ. The CDR3 sequence: CASRDDRARKNEKLFF. The CDR3 nucleotides read TGTGCCAGCAGAGACGACAGGGCCCGAAAGAATGAAAAACTGTTTTTT.

V usage is TRBV18 and J usage is TRBJ2-7, with D possibly matching TRBD2 (6 bases). Trimming stripped 3 bases from V and 3 bases from J, with 12 bases between. Germline loops: CDR1 KGHSH, CDR2 LQKENI. The CDR3 runs 14 residues. CDR3 loop: CASSPGGFYYEQYF. The CDR3 bases are TGTGCCAGCTCACCCGGGGGATTCTACTACGAGCAGTACTTC.